The TCR beta chain described here comes from a study of T cells in Graves' hyperthyroidism and ophthalmopathy. V lost 5 bases and J 4 bases, leaving 12 bases between the germline ends. Germline V gene data show CDR1 as MDHEN and CDR2 as SYDVKM. This CDR3 has 13 residues. Thyroid ultrasound and orbital computed tomography, with clinical symptoms and serum thyroxine and TRAb, informed diagnoses. Regions amplified from RNA transcripts were the TCR beta CDR3 regions. First-round RT-PCR targeting the TCR CDR3 was performed with the HTBI primer set. A single record per CDR3 protein comes from TCRdb applying MiXCR to the multiplex PCR reads. The repertoire holds roughly 550,000 distinct CDR3 sequences, roughly 15% seen once, with around 28% in the top ten.

V is TRBV28 and J is TRBJ2-7; D call uncertain. Sequenced input: blood. The source is a woman younger than 45 with Graves' ophthalmopathy. The CDR3 sequence is CASSPSEFYEQYF. The CDR3 DNA follows: TGTGCCAGCAGTCCCTCGGAATTTTACGAGCAGTACTTC.